This T cell receptor beta chain was sequenced during a study of blood T cell repertoires in COVID-19. As handled by the study authors: Amplifying reference gene primers gave estimates of nucleated cell counts. TCRdb's copy holds only in-frame clones and misses some; the assay was immunoSEQ multiplex PCR. V and J calls plus clone size are reproduced from that table; the DNA served to infer D and trimming. The data contain roughly 190,000 clones, 84% of them seen just once; the ten biggest clones take up roughly 3%. Trimming took 3 bases from V and 0 from J, leaving 14 bases between them. In germline, CDR1 is MNHNS, CDR2 SASEGT. This CDR3 spans 16 amino acids.

Material: peripheral blood. The sequence was obtained from a human donor with acute or convalescent COVID-19. The donor label of this sample is uncertain. The rearrangement links TRBV6-1 to TRBJ1-1; D remains ambiguous. DNA of the CDR3: TGTGCCAGCAGTGATACAGAGAGAGGGATGAACACTGAAGCTTTCTTT. Translating gives CASSDTERGMNTEAFF.